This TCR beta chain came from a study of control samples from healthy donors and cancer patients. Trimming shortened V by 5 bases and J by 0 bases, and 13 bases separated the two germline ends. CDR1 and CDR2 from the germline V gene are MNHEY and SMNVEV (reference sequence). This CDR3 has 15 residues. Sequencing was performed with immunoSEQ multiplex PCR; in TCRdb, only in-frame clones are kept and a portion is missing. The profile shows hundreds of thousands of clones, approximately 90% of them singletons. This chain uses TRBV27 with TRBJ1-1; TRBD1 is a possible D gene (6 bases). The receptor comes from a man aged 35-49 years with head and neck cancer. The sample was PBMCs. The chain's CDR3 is CASSDRNTMNTEAFF. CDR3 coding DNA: TGTGCCAGCAGTGACAGGAATACCATGAACACTGAAGCTTTCTTT.